The 32 T cell receptor beta chains below all came from one sample that was sequenced in a study of T-cell reconstitution after alpha-beta-depleted transplantation in children. TCRbeta library preparation incorporated unique molecular identifiers. TCRdb re-derived calls from the PCR reads in MiXCR, one entry per CDR3 protein. In the table there are over 450,000 distinct CDR3 sequences, under 12% of which are singletons. The sequencing used PBMCs, collected before TCRalphabeta/CD19-depleted stem cell transplant. The receptors were sampled from a child aged 2-15 years with inherited bone marrow failure, due to receive a stem cell transplant.

This clonotype has at least ten counts. The rearrangement uses TRBV9 and TRBJ2-1; 9 bases map to TRBD1. The CDR3 length is 16 residues. V lost 5 bases, J lost 4 bases, and 10 bases stayed unmatched. Per germline, CDR1 SGDLS and CDR2 YYNGEE. The chain's CDR3 is CASSGSQGATYNEQFF. CDR3 bases: TGTGCCAGCAGTGGTTCACAGGGGGCAACGTACAATGAGCAGTTCTTC.

This clonotype was counted ten times or more. This chain uses TRBV10-3 with TRBJ2-1, with D tentatively TRBD2 (5 bases). Trimming removed 10 bases at V and 1 base at J, with 17 bases between. CDR1 and CDR2 from the germline V gene are ENHRY and SYGVKD. There are 15 residues in the CDR3. DNA for the CDR3: TGTGCCACCGCTATCGTGGGCGGGTCCTACAATGAGCAGTTCTTC. Translation: CATAIVGGSYNEQFF.

This clonotype was detected ten times or more. The chain employs TRBV6-2 or TRBV6-3 and TRBJ2-5; 7 bases are shared with TRBD1. Trimming removed 7 bases from V and 5 bases from J; junction bases left unmatched: 13. The V gene's germline CDR1 is MNHEY and CDR2 SVGEGT. The CDR3 sequence is 15 residues long. The CDR3 sequence is CASTPWLRGLETQYF. CDR3 nucleotide sequence: TGTGCCAGCACCCCCTGGTTGAGGGGGCTGGAGACCCAGTACTTC.

Details on this clonotype: A much larger clonotype is one base distant, so this may be a read error. The J gene is TRBJ1-2, the V gene TRBV18, with TRBD1 as a possible D gene (5 bases). This CDR3 is built from 14 residues. Germline V lookup: CDR1 KGHSH, CDR2 LQKENI. Here the CDR3 reads CSSSPRGRDYGYTF. As DNA, the CDR3 is TGTTCCAGCTCACCACGGGGCCGGGACTATGGCTACACCTTC.

This clonotype has at least ten counts. V usage is TRBV4-3 and J usage is TRBJ2-1; D tentatively reads TRBD1 or TRBD2 (5 bases each). The V and J ends lost 3 bases and 11 bases respectively, with 17 bases between them. Looked up from germline, CDR1 is LGHNA and CDR2 is YSLEER. This CDR3 spans 14 amino acids. DNA of the CDR3: TGCGCCAGCAGCCAGAGAGGGGCTGCTTTACAGCAGTTCTTC. Translation: CASSQRGAALQQFF.

This clonotype was counted many times. The chain carries TRBV7-2 and TRBJ2-7, with D possibly being TRBD2 (5 bases). Trimming shortened V by 4 bases and J by 4 bases, and 17 bases separated the two germline ends. CDR1 is SGHTA, CDR2 FQGNSA, per germline. The CDR3 is 15 residues long. CDR3 sequence: CASSWDSSIEYEQYF. For the CDR3, the DNA is TGTGCCAGCAGCTGGGATTCTAGCATCGAGTACGAGCAGTACTTC.

The sample holds many counts of this clonotype. The CDR3 DNA is TGCAGTGCCAAGGCTGTTTTGGGCAATCAGCCCCAGCATTTT. Protein product: CSAKAVLGNQPQHF. V gene TRBV20-1 combines with J gene TRBJ1-5; D ambiguous. The germline V and J ends were trimmed by 6 bases and 2 bases, with 14 bases remaining between them. The CDR3 loop spans 14 amino acids. CDR1 and CDR2 from the germline V gene are DFQATT and SNEGSKA (reference sequence).

V usage is TRBV11-2 and J usage is TRBJ1-2; the D gene is possibly TRBD1 (5 bases). Germline V CDR1 and CDR2: SGHAT, FQNNGV. Trimming took 4 bases from V and 5 from J, leaving 11 bases between them. The CDR3 length is 13 residues. DNA for the CDR3: TGTGCCAGCAGCTCGCCGACAGAGTATGGCTACACCTTC. It codes for CASSSPTEYGYTF.

The chain combines TRBV28 with TRBJ2-7; no definite D call. The germline V and J ends were trimmed by 7 bases and 1 base, with 11 bases remaining between them. The CDR3 consists of 13 residues. Per germline, CDR1 MDHEN and CDR2 SYDVKM. The CDR3, as DNA: TGTGCCAGCACCGATTCTAATTCCTACGAGCAGTACTTC. Its protein product is CASTDSNSYEQYF.

The J gene is TRBJ2-5, the V gene TRBV19, with 8 bases lining up with TRBD1. Germline CDR1 is LNHDA and CDR2 is SQIVND (reference sequence). Losses at the gene ends were 3 bases for V and 5 bases for J; bases not matched to a gene: 5. The length of the CDR3 is 14 residues. CDR3 nucleotide sequence: TGTGCCAGTAGTATCGGACAGGGCCTCGAGACCCAGTACTTC. Translated, it gives CASSIGQGLETQYF.

This clonotype appeared many times. V gene TRBV6-2 or TRBV6-3 combines with J gene TRBJ2-1; TRBD2 matches at 9 bases. There are 20 residues in the CDR3. Losses at the gene ends were 0 bases for V and 0 bases for J; bases not matched to a gene: 12. The germline V gene encodes CDR1 MNHEY and CDR2 SVGEGT. The CDR3 loop is CASSYSVWIAGDSSYNEQFF. CDR3 bases: TGTGCCAGCAGTTACTCGGTTTGGATAGCGGGAGATTCCTCCTACAATGAGCAGTTCTTC.

This clonotype came up many times. The chain has TRBV29-1 and TRBJ2-3, with 11 nucleotides matching TRBD2. V was pared by 6 bases and J by 0 bases, with 8 bases of the junction left unmatched. CDR1 and CDR2 from the germline V gene are SQVTM and ANQGSEA. The CDR3 totals 16 residues. The CDR3 bases are TGCAGCGTGACTGGGACTAGCGGATGGAGCACAGATACGCAGTATTTT. This sequence encodes CSVTGTSGWSTDTQYF.

This chain uses TRBV12-3 or TRBV12-4 with TRBJ2-7; 8 nucleotides align to TRBD1. The junction had 12 bases not matched to a gene; V was cut back by 4 bases and J by 4 bases. CDR3 length equals 16 residues. CDR3 sequence: CASSSPGQGKWYEQYF. CDR3 DNA: TGTGCCAGCAGTTCGCCTGGACAGGGAAAATGGTACGAGCAGTACTTC.

This clonotype was observed at least ten times. The chain recombines TRBV12-3 or TRBV12-4 with TRBJ1-2; 9 bases map to TRBD1. The CDR3 runs to 13 residues. After removal of 3 bases from V and 7 bases from J, the junction contained 3 bases not matched to a gene. The CDR3 DNA follows: TGTGCCAGCAGTTTCCGGGACAGGGTTGGCTACACCTTC. Its protein product is CASSFRDRVGYTF.

There are a few counts of this clonotype. This chain joins TRBV11-2 and TRBJ2-2; either TRBD1 or TRBD2 may supply D (5 bases each). Germline-derived CDR1 and CDR2 are SGHAT and FQNNGV. The germline V and J ends were trimmed by 5 bases and 6 bases, with 13 bases remaining between them. The CDR3 is 14 residues long. CDR3 nucleotide sequence: TGTGCCAGCAGCCCCCTCCAGGGACCCGGGGAGCTGTTTTTT. Its translation: CASSPLQGPGELFF.

This chain joins TRBV4-2 and TRBJ2-1; TRBD2 matches 11 bases. CDR3 size: 16 residues. The junction had 6 bases not matched to a gene; V was cut back by 0 bases and J by 8 bases. CDR1 LGHNA and CDR2 YNFKEQ come from the germline V gene. For the CDR3, the DNA is TGTGCCAGCAGCCAAGATCAGCTAGCGGGAGGCTATGAGCAGTTCTTC. This gives the protein CASSQDQLAGGYEQFF.

Many counts were recorded for this clonotype. This rearrangement joins TRBV28 to TRBJ2-7; D assignment may be TRBD1 or TRBD2 (5 bases each). V was trimmed by 3 bases and J by 0 bases, leaving 12 bases between them. The CDR3 spans 15 residues. Germline V gene sequence: CDR1 MDHEN, CDR2 SYDVKM. The CDR3 coding sequence is TGTGCCAGCAGTTTTCGGGGCCCCTCCTCCTACGAGCAGTACTTC. This codes for CASSFRGPSSYEQYF.

The table lists this clonotype with many counts. CDR3 in DNA: TGTGCCAGCAGCTTACGAAGGGACACGCTAAGAGAGACCCAGTACTTC. It codes for CASSLRRDTLRETQYF. This chain connects TRBV7-2 to TRBJ2-5; perhaps TRBD1 as D (6 bases). The germline gives CDR1 SGHTA, CDR2 FQGNSA. V lost 2 bases, J lost 4 bases, and 17 bases lay in between. The CDR3 is made up of 16 amino acids. Full variable domain (outside the CDR3, taken from reference TRBV7-2 and TRBJ2-5): GAGVSQSPSNKVTEKGKDVELRCDPISGHTALYWYRQSLGQGLEFLIYFQGNSAPDKSGLPSDRFSAERTGGSVSTLTIQRTQQEDSAVYLCASSLRRDTLRETQYFGPGTRLLVL.

This clonotype was recorded at least ten times. The genes are TRBV7-9 and TRBJ2-5, with 11 bases lining up with TRBD2. The V segment lost 4 bases and the J segment 4 bases; nucleotides outside the gene matches: 8. Germline V CDR1 and CDR2: SEHNR, FQNEAQ (reference sequence). CDR3 length equals 16 residues. The CDR3 sequence is CASSYPGLAVGETQYF. The CDR3 DNA sequence: TGTGCCAGCAGCTATCCGGGACTAGCGGTGGGAGAGACCCAGTACTTC. The complete variable domain, with remaining parts taken from reference TRBV7-9 and TRBJ2-5, reads DTGVSQNPRHKITKRGQNVTFRCDPISEHNRLYWYRQTLGQGPEFLTYFQNEAQLEKSRLLSDRFSAERPKGSFSTLEIQRTEQGDSAMYLCASSYPGLAVGETQYFGPGTRLLVL.

This clonotype has at least ten counts. The rearrangement links TRBV15 to TRBJ2-1, with TRBD2 matching over 10 bases. The J segment lost 10 bases and the V segment lost 1 base, leaving 7 bases of the junction unmatched. The CDR3 is 15 amino acids. Germline V gene data show CDR1 as LNHNV and CDR2 as YYDKDF (reference sequence). In DNA, the CDR3 is TGTGCCACCAGCAGAGCCAGCGGGAGGGTAGGCGAGCAGTTCTTC. This translates into CATSRASGRVGEQFF.

The table lists this clonotype with many counts. The chain joins TRBV7-6 to TRBJ2-2, with 12 bases fitting TRBD2. The CDR3 is 15 residues long. V lost 6 bases, J lost 7 bases, and 6 bases stayed unmatched. Germline lookup yields CDR1 SGHVS and CDR2 FNYEAQ. The CDR3 loop is CASRGLAGPGGELFF. The CDR3 nucleotides are TGTGCCAGCAGGGGACTAGCGGGTCCCGGCGGGGAGCTGTTTTTT.

This clonotype was recorded many times. V usage is TRBV4-3 and J usage is TRBJ2-1, with 13 positions matching TRBD2. The CDR3 spans 18 residues. Germline V CDR1 and CDR2: LGHNA, YSLEER. With 4 bases clipped from V and 9 bases from J, the junction kept 15 bases outside the gene matches. The CDR3 protein is CASSRPSRGLAGEFEQFF. The DNA for the CDR3 is TGCGCCAGCAGCCGGCCCTCCCGAGGACTAGCGGGAGAATTTGAGCAGTTCTTC.

In its sample, this clonotype was seen many times. The chain uses TRBV2 and TRBJ2-7; TRBD1 aligns across 8 bases. V was clipped by 3 bases and J by 5 bases; unmatched bases: 0. The CDR3 extends over 12 amino acids. Per the germline V gene, CDR1 is SNHLY and CDR2 is FYNNEI. The CDR3: CASSEDRDEQYF. Written as DNA, the CDR3 is TGTGCCAGCAGTGAGGACAGGGACGAGCAGTACTTC.

In this sample, this clonotype turned up many times. V usage is TRBV27 and J usage is TRBJ2-1; D may be TRBD1 (6 bases). Germline V gene sequence: CDR1 MNHEY, CDR2 SMNVEV (reference sequence). This CDR3 spans 13 amino acids. V lost 8 bases, J lost 2 bases, and 10 bases lay in between. The CDR3 region is CASRDIAYNEQFF. CDR3 DNA sequence: TGTGCCAGCCGGGACATCGCCTACAATGAGCAGTTCTTC.

This clonotype was counted many times. The chain uses TRBV5-5 and TRBJ1-1, with D perhaps TRBD1 (5 bases). There are 13 residues in the CDR3. The germline CDR1 and CDR2 sequences are SGHKS and YYEKEE (reference sequence). V was pared by 0 bases and J by 11 bases, with 14 bases between. This chain's CDR3 is CASSLGDGRKAFF. The CDR3 coding sequence is TGTGCCAGCAGCTTGGGGGACGGCAGGAAGGCTTTCTTT.

This clonotype was picked up many times. The CDR3 protein is CSVDGRTSPDNEQFF. The CDR3 DNA reads as TGCAGCGTTGATGGGAGGACTAGTCCCGACAATGAGCAGTTCTTC. The chain links TRBV29-1 to TRBJ2-1, with 7 bases fitting TRBD2. V dropped 3 bases and J dropped 5; count of bases not matched to a gene: 10. CDR1 and CDR2 (germline): SQVTM, ANQGSEA. CDR3 length equals 15 residues.

On this clonotype itself: A much bigger clone sits one base away, suggesting this may be a read error. The gene calls are TRBV30 and TRBJ2-1; D might be TRBD1 or TRBD2, each matching 6 bases. The CDR3 has 14 residues. V was clipped by 2 bases and J by 5 bases, with 13 bases between them. Germline V CDR1 and CDR2: GTSNPN, SVGIG (reference sequence). CDR3 DNA sequence: TGTGCCTGGAGTTCGGGGGCAGGTGACAATGAGCAGTTCTTC. Translated, it gives CAWSSGAGDNEQFF.

The table lists this clonotype with many counts. The chain has TRBV27 and TRBJ2-5, with D possibly TRBD2 on 7 matching bases. Per the germline V gene, CDR1 is MNHEY and CDR2 is SMNVEV (reference sequence). V lost 5 bases, J lost 9 bases, and 25 bases lay in between. The CDR3 is 16 amino acids. CDR3: CASSAHPGGGFVAQYF. The CDR3 DNA reads TGTGCCAGCAGTGCGCACCCCGGCGGGGGCTTTGTGGCCCAGTACTTC.

The chain combines TRBV19 with TRBJ2-1, with 8 bases identical to TRBD2. After removal of 4 bases from V and 3 bases from J, the junction contained 8 bases not matched to a gene. CDR1 is LNHDA and CDR2 is SQIVND in the germline V gene (reference sequence). The CDR3 is made up of 16 amino acids. CDR3 nucleotides: TGTGCCAGTAGTAGTCTGAGCGGGAGTATCTACAATGAGCAGTTCTTC. Translation: CASSSLSGSIYNEQFF. Full variable domain (missing parts from reference TRBV19 and TRBJ2-1): DGGITQSPKYLFRKEGQNVTLSCEQNLNHDAMYWYRQDPGQGLRLIYYSQIVNDFQKGDIAEGYSVSREKKESFPLTVTSAQKNPTAFYLCASSSLSGSIYNEQFFGPGTRLTVL.

At least ten counts were recorded for this clonotype. The chain couples TRBV12-3 or TRBV12-4 to TRBJ1-5; 8 nucleotides match TRBD1. The CDR3 spans 20 residues. The trim removed 3 bases at V and 0 bases at J, leaving 16 bases unmatched. CDR3 region: CASSFILIQGQGHSNQPQHF. The DNA of the CDR3 is TGTGCCAGCAGTTTTATCCTAATTCAAGGACAGGGCCATAGCAATCAGCCCCAGCATTTT.

This chain uses TRBV29-1 with TRBJ2-7; D is ambiguous. The CDR3 extends over 12 amino acids. The V end lost 4 bases, the J end lost 7 bases, and 14 bases lay between the germline ends. CDR1 SQVTM and CDR2 ANQGSEA come from the germline V gene. Here the CDR3 reads CSVVFRAGEQYF. The CDR3 DNA reads TGCAGCGTTGTTTTCCGGGCTGGTGAGCAGTACTTC.

This clonotype has ten or more counts. V gene TRBV20-1 combines with J gene TRBJ2-3; weak D call: TRBD2 (5 bases). CDR1 DFQATT and CDR2 SNEGSKA come from the germline V gene (reference sequence). This CDR3 is 12 amino acids long. Trimming stripped 5 bases from V and 2 bases from J, with 8 bases between. The CDR3 region has the DNA TGCAGTGCTCGGGAACTCACAGATACGCAGTATTTT. This gives the protein CSARELTDTQYF.